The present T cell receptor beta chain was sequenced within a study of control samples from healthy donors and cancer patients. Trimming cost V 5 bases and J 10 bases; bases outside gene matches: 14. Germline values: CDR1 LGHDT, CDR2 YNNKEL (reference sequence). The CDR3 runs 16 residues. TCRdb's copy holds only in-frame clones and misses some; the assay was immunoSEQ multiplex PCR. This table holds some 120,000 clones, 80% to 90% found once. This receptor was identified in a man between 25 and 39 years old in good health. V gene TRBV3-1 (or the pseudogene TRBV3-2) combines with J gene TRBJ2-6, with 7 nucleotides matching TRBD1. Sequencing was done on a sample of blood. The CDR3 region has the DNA TGTGCCAGCAGCTTGAGGTACCAGGACAGGAGAAACGTCCTGACTTTC. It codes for CASSLRYQDRRNVLTF.